The 10 T cell receptor beta chains below were found in one sample sequenced in a study of spatial heterogeneity in lung cancer. A single record per CDR3 protein comes from TCRdb applying MiXCR to the 5' RACE reads. Among tens of thousands of distinct CDR3 sequences listed, about 12% were seen once. Stated time point: sample taken at primary tumor resection. Material for sequencing was whole RNA from tumor, nontumor lung or frozen PBMC, left unsorted. Sample: PBMCs, taken at surgery. All receptors come from a male donor with early-stage non-small cell lung cancer.

This clonotype was counted ten times or more. The J gene is TRBJ2-3, the V gene TRBV29-1, with D perhaps TRBD2 (6 bases). The CDR3 covers 14 residues. CDR1 and CDR2 (germline): SQVTM, ANQGSEA. Trimming took 5 bases from V and 0 from J, leaving 12 bases between them. In DNA form, the CDR3 reads TGCAGCGTTCCTGTCGGGGGTAGCACAGATACGCAGTATTTT. Its translation: CSVPVGGSTDTQYF.

This clonotype has just a few counts. The chain links TRBV11-2 to TRBJ2-1; D gene ambiguous. Germline V CDR1 and CDR2: SGHAT, FQNNGV. The CDR3 totals 13 residues. Trimming cost V 4 bases and J 5 bases, with 9 bases left between them. CDR3 in amino acids: CASSSTDHNEQFF. In DNA form, the CDR3 reads TGTGCCAGCAGCTCTACCGATCACAATGAGCAGTTCTTC.

This clonotype was seen a few times. This sequence joins TRBV30 and TRBJ1-5; maybe TRBD1 (5 bases). The CDR3 totals 17 residues. CDR1 GTSNPN and CDR2 SVGIG come from the germline V gene (reference sequence). The germline V and J ends were trimmed by 3 bases and 3 bases, with 21 bases remaining between them. The DNA for the CDR3 is TGTGCCTGGAGCGGTCCTGCTGGGGGGGGAACCAATCAGCCCCAGCATTTT. This encodes CAWSGPAGGGTNQPQHF.

The V call is TRBV20-1, the J call TRBJ2-3, with TRBD2 matching 9 bases. The CDR3 has 15 amino acids. CDR1 DFQATT and CDR2 SNEGSKA come from the germline V gene (reference sequence). V lost 4 bases and J lost 4; bases outside the gene matches: 9. In DNA form, the CDR3 reads TGCAGTGCTATCGGTCTAGCGGGAAGAGCAGATACGCAGTATTTT. This codes for CSAIGLAGRADTQYF.

This clonotype is a singleton in its sample. The chain combines TRBV20-1 with TRBJ2-3, with D unresolved. With 0 bases removed from V and 3 bases from J, the gap between germline ends came to 10 bases. Germline values: CDR1 DFQATT, CDR2 SNEGSKA (reference sequence). The CDR3 has 14 residues. CDR3 nucleotides: TGCAGTGCTAGAGATTTAGCCCGAACAGATACGCAGTATTTT. Its translation: CSARDLARTDTQYF.

The V gene is TRBV3-1, the J gene TRBJ2-7; tentative D call: TRBD2 (5 bases). The CDR3 extends over 13 amino acids. The germline CDR1 and CDR2 sequences are LGHDT and YNNKEL (reference sequence). The germline V and J ends were trimmed by 3 bases and 4 bases, with 10 bases remaining between them. The CDR3 bases are TGTGCCAGCAGCCAGTCATCGGGATACGAGCAGTACTTC. It translates to CASSQSSGYEQYF.

This clonotype has more than one count but fewer than ten. The V call is TRBV21-1, the J call TRBJ2-7. TRBV21-1 is tagged as a pseudogene. This CDR3 has 14 amino acids. For the CDR3, the DNA is TGTGCCAGCAGCAAAGCAGGGTTCTCTCACGAGCAGTACTTC. Amino acids: CASSKAGFSHEQYF.

This clonotype counts as medium-sized. V gene TRBV2 combines with J gene TRBJ2-3; D is perhaps TRBD1 or TRBD2 (5 bases each). Germline V gene lookup returns CDR1 SNHLY and CDR2 FYNNEI. Between the trimmed V and J ends, which lost 6 bases and 7 bases, there was a span of 14 bases. CDR3 length: 13 amino acids. This chain's CDR3 is CASRTPQGHTQYF. CDR3 DNA sequence: TGTGCCAGCAGAACCCCTCAGGGACATACGCAGTATTTT.

This clonotype was counted between two and nine times. The chain links TRBV7-3 to TRBJ2-5; 7 bases agree with TRBD1. CDR3 length equals 14 residues. Germline CDR1 SGHTA, CDR2 FQGTGA. V lost 0 bases and J lost 5; bases outside the gene matches: 3. The chain's CDR3 is CASSLTGGAETQYF. CDR3 bases: TGTGCCAGCAGCTTAACAGGGGGCGCGGAGACCCAGTACTTC.

About this clonotype itself: A much larger clone lies one base from this, so it may be a read error. The V call is TRBV7-3, the J call TRBJ1-2; D is ambiguous. Trimming cost V 0 bases and J 1 base, with 9 bases left between them. The CDR3 is 15 amino acids. Germline CDR1 is SGHTA and CDR2 is FQGTGA. This CDR3 reads CASSLTVVGNYGYTF. DNA of the CDR3: TGTGCCAGCAGCTTAACAGTGGTTGGTAACTATGGCTACACCTTC.